The sequence of this T cell receptor (beta chain) was determined in a study of blood T cells in healthy people across ages. Every participating donor contributed about 10 milliliters of peripheral blood through a draw. Isolated PBMCs totaled at least 6.5 million in each sample. With respect to this clonotype: Its specificity is unknown.

With a J-beta primer mix and a sample-barcoded 5' primer, a second PCR ran roughly 6 to 12 cycles. There were at least 3 million CDR3-containing paired-end reads obtained from each sample. MiXCR, run by TCRdb on the 5' RACE reads, gives a single entry per CDR3 protein. The data show roughly 730,000 distinct CDR3 sequences, around three fifths seen once. Study-level findings and limits: Compared with aged donors, long-lived donors showed fewer expanded clones, suggesting selection.

The CDR3 length is 18 residues. V shed 0 bases and J 1 base; nucleotides not matched to a gene: 5. In germline, CDR1 is SGHRS, CDR2 YFSETQ. The sequence came from a man aged 40-49 years in good health. The chain recombines TRBV5-1 with TRBJ2-2; TRBD2 agrees at 11 bases. The sequenced material came from blood. In DNA form, the CDR3 reads TGCGCCAGCAGCTTGGCTAGCGGGGGGCGAAAGAACACCGGGGAGCTGTTTTTT. Translated, it gives CASSLASGGRKNTGELFF.